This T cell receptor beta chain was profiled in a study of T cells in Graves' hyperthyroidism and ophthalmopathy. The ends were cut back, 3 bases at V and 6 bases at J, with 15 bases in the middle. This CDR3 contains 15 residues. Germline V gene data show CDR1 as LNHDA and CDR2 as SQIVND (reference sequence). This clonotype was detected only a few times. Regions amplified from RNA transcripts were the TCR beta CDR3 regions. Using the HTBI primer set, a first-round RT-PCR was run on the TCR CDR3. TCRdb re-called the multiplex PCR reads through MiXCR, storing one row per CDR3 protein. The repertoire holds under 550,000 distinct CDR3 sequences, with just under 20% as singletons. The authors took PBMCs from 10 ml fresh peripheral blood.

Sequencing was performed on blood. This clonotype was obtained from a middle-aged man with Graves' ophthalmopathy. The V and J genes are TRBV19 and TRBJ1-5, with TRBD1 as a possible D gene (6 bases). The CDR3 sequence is CASSITVRGSQPQHF. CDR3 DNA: TGTGCCAGTAGTATCACGGTCAGGGGAAGTCAGCCCCAGCATTTT.